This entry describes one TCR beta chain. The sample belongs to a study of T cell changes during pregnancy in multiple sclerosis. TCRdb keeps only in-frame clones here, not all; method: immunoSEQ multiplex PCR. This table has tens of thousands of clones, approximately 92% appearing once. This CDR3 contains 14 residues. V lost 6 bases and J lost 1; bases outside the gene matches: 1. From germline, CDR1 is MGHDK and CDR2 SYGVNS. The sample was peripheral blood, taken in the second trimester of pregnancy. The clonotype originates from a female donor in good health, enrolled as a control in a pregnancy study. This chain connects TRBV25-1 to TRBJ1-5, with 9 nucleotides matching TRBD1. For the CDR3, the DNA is TGTGCCAGCAGCGGACAGGGGAGCAATCAGCCCCAGCATTTT. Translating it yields CASSGQGSNQPQHF.